This paragraph reports one T cell receptor beta chain. The donor group consisted entirely of healthy Caucasians. The data stem from a study of identical twins. MiXCR, applied by TCRdb to the 5' RACE reads, yields one record per CDR3 protein. The sample has hundreds of thousands of distinct CDR3 sequences; about 20% are singletons. These records were also assigned to another study, of yellow fever vaccine responses in identical twins.

Material for sequencing was CD4+ T cells sorted from blood. This TCR was sampled from a woman aged 18-30 years in good health.

CDR3 DNA sequence: TGCGCCAGCAGCTTTTCAGGGACTTCCCCCCTCTCTGGGGCCAACGTCCTGACTTTC. Translated, it gives CASSFSGTSPLSGANVLTF. The J gene is TRBJ2-6, the V gene TRBV5-1; TRBD2 is a possible D gene (6 bases). Germline CDR1 is SGHRS and CDR2 is YFSETQ. This CDR3 has 19 residues. V was trimmed by 2 bases and J by 0 bases, leaving 18 bases between them.